This T cell receptor beta chain was retrieved from a study of blood T cells in healthy people across ages (dated by TCRdb to the mid-2010s). As for the study more broadly: In model experiments, template switching captured roughly one uniquely barcoded TCR beta cDNA molecule for every two T cells. Using the same blood draw, the study looked at two additional independent replicas of 1 million unique cDNA reads for two donors, one aged 18 to 30 and the other aged 80 or older. To avoid experimental bias, donors of different ages were distributed randomly across sequencing lanes. The donors were split into four age groups: young (average 16 years), middle-aged (roughly 39), aged (roughly 65) and long-lived (over 80). Using deep sequencing normalized with unique cDNA molecular identifiers, the study measured how TCR beta repertoire diversity changes with age.

The CDR3 runs 14 residues from the cysteine to the phenylalanine. Just the 42-base CDR3 DNA is kept, in frame starting at base 1. The germline V gene (reference sequence) supplies CDR1 DFQATT and CDR2 SNEGSKA. Concerning this clonotype itself: Its specific antigen is unknown. Base-call qualities are not available, and no considerably larger clone is one nucleotide away.

Here is what the overall study found, with its caveats: Because the CMV infection status of the donors was unknown, age-related changes in expanded clonotypes may potentially have been confounded. Estimates of total diversity from one million sequenced T cells were regarded as lower bounds and underestimates. Observed TCR beta diversity correlated strongly with the percentage of naive T cells measured by flow cytometry. The long-lived group showed more naive CD4+ T cells, fewer expanded clones and increased TCR diversity than the aged group, suggesting age selection. Because profiling used bulk unsorted PBMCs, naive and antigen-experienced compartments could not be compared conclusively. Observed TCR beta diversity per million T cells fell roughly linearly with age, and a significant reduction was already apparent by age about 38.

Systemically healthy Caucasian individuals from Russia, 39 in total and aged about 6 to 100 years, were included as donors. Each donor gave 8 to 10 milliliters of peripheral blood, drawn into EDTA-treated Vacutainer tubes. PBMCs were isolated by Ficoll-Paque density-gradient centrifugation, with at least 7 million obtained per sample. Trizol reagent was used to extract total RNA from PBMCs, with at least 5 micrograms per sample. For every donor, an aliquot of PBMCs went through flow cytometry to measure the percentages of naive CD45RAhigh/CD27high T cells. Library method: 5' RACE. Reads for this sample came from an Illumina HiSeq 2500. A second about 7 to 12 cycle PCR used a sample-barcoded 5' primer and a J-beta primer mix. A template-switch 5' adaptor carrying 12 random nucleotides introduced a unique molecular identifier onto each TCR beta cDNA molecule. Each sample yielded at least 3 million CDR3-containing paired-end reads. First-strand cDNA was synthesized from all RNA with the Mint cDNA synthesis kit, primed by a TRBC-specific oligonucleotide. After uracil-DNA glycosylase treatment, a first 18-cycle PCR used universal primers M1SS and BC2_uni_R on all cDNA. The published analysis was carried out like this. For normalization, 1 million high-quality reads were randomly selected from each sample, with every read carrying a distinct molecular identifier. Reads with shared molecular identifiers were discarded instead of being binned into consensus sequences. CDR3 identification, clonotype clustering and error correction used MiTCR with a Q25 quality threshold and the strictest error-elimination algorithm. A nonparametric unseen species model with Euler transformation was used to estimate a lower bound on total TCR beta diversity. The raw public reads went through TCRdb reprocessing: fastp at Q25, MiXCR clone calling, in-frame beta chains kept. One record per CDR3 amino acid sequence lists the most common genes and DNA. What appears here as the V and J calls and clone size reflects TCRdb's work, not the paper's. The sample has approximately 1.5 million distinct CDR3 sequences on record, roughly 43% of them singletons. The ten largest make up under 5% of the sample.

The chain employs TRBV20-1 and TRBJ2-4, with TRBD2 as a weak D call on 6 bases. The J call may be in error: the DNA end matches TRBJ2-7 better. The source material was blood. The sequence derives from a woman between 18 and 29 years old in good health. The DNA sequence reads TGCAGTGCGAGCCTAGCGCCTGACGCCTACGAGCAGTACTTC. Its protein product is CSASLAPDAYEQYF.